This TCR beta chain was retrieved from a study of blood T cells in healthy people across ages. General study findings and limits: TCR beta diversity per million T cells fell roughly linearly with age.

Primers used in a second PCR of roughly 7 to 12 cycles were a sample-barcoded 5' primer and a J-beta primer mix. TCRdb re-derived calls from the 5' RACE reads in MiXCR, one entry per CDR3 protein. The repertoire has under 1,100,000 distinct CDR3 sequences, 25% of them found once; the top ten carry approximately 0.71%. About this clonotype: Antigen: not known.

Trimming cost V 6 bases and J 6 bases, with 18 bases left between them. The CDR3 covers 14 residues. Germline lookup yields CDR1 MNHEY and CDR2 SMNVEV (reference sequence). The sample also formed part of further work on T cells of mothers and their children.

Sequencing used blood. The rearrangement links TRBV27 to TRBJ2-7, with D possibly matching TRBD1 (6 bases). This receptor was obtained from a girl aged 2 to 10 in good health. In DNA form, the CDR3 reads TGTGCCAGCAGCCTGACAGGACTGGTGGGCGAGCAGTACTTC. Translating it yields CASSLTGLVGEQYF.